The source of this TCR beta chain is a study of cytomegalovirus exposure and HLA in healthy donors (TCRdb year 2017). Context from the whole study: An earlier analysis of 550 to 700 of the donors reported roughly 300 Gb of sequence data and some 100 million unique TCR beta sequences from roughly 200 million T cells. Roughly 300 gigabases of sequencing data and around 85 million unique TCR sequences made up an early release that covered 640 HLA-typed donors. The genetic ancestry cluster associated with self-reported Caucasian donors included over 65% of the roughly 400 genotyped donors. The study aimed to test whether cataloging public T cell receptors could reveal signatures of past pathogen exposure. Using immunosequencing, the study profiled T cell repertoires from roughly 650 subjects and related those repertoires to cytomegalovirus serostatus. Along with the roughly 710-subject first cohort, a separate validation cohort of roughly 110 different subjects was used. High-throughput TCR immunosequencing, statistical association of individual TCRs with disease status, and machine learning were combined to predict cytomegalovirus infection status. A later analysis re-analyzed previously published TCR beta repertoires from 666 donors and added high-resolution HLA genotyping to study TCR occurrence patterns. The later analysis used no new phenotypic data to find candidate immune exposures, relying instead on TCR beta sequences and their occurrence across donors. In an earlier analysis of 500 to 650 of the donors, high-throughput TCR beta sequencing was used to judge whether each TCR beta V gene segment behaved as functional or pseudogenic. Donor age, sex, ethnicity and CMV serostatus were compiled together with the repertoire data. Genome-wide SNP genotypes for about three fifths of the roughly 670 donors were used in a later genetic analysis, which treated that subset as a discovery cohort. All discovery cohort repertoires had been generated on a single sequencing platform. HLA typing included class I and class II loci at four-digit resolution. Typing coverage varied by locus: 629-630 donors for A, B, C, DRB1 and DQB1; roughly 560 for DQA1; about 600 for DPA1; approximately 470 for DPB1. A handful of DR-DQ haplotypes were handled as single units for association and clustering because linkage in the cohort was strong. Across approximately 400 genotyped donors of the cohort, an average of approximately 220,000 unique TCR beta nucleotide sequences per donor were sequenced, and roughly 17% of those sequences were non-productive.

Results and caveats for the whole study, not just this receptor: Because the 87-base-pair reads could not distinguish some IMGT-functional V segments, including TRBV6-2 and TRBV6-3, those segments were excluded. The authors suggested that the approach could potentially be extended to other disease states and immunological phenotypes. In vitro tests confirmed that a few of the cytomegalovirus-associated TCR beta chains recognize cytomegalovirus antigens. A group of highly shared sequence variants was considered likely to be a technical artifact of the sequencing pipeline. A further reported finding was that TCR beta sequences accurately predicted the HLA-A and HLA-B alleles for most subjects in the first cohort. In a later analysis, HLA-associated TCR beta chains showed more clonal expansion and lower generation probabilities than non-associated chains that were equally common. Because counts were too low, around 18 rarely observed V segments, including chromosome 9 orphons, were left out of the earlier analysis of approximately 580 of the donors. While some public TCRs were present in many individuals, most TCR sequences turned up only very rarely across donors. The cohort was sequenced for TCR beta chains only, and without alpha or paired-chain data the features that could be detected were limited. Broadly in line with IMGT annotations, most TCR beta V segments showed up in productive rearrangements about 87% or about 30% of the time in an earlier analysis of around 600 of the donors. Because some donors lacked HLA typing at each locus, the association tests relied only on the typed subset. CMV serostatus was the only immune exposure information available for the cohort. A later analysis found that most CMV-associated TCR beta chains appeared HLA-restricted, with HLA associations seemingly driven largely by CMV exposure. A later analysis reported that several top co-occurrence clusters appeared linked to parvovirus B19, influenza, CMV and Epstein-Barr virus. In a later analysis, TCR association rates were found to vary across HLA loci, with the most associated TCRs seen for DRB1 alleles and the fewest for HLA-C alleles. In a later genetic analysis, fewer N-insertions in productive TCRs were reported among donors in an Asian-associated ancestry cluster than the approximately 710-donor mean. At a false discovery rate of 0.05, a later analysis linked around 15,000 TCR beta sequences to specific HLA alleles. An association between a missense DCLRE1C variant and V-gene and J-gene trimming of TCR beta chains was found in a later genetic analysis and replicated in an independent cohort. The classifier was reported to diagnose cytomegalovirus status with high specificity and sensitivity in both the original cohort and the validation cohort. Sequencing depth was assumed to be roughly uniform across donors in the presence/absence analyses, though that assumption may not hold. Assigning TCR associations to individual alleles was difficult when HLA alleles, especially DR and DQ, strongly co-occurred. In the study, around 150 TCR beta chains were listed as associated with cytomegalovirus. Correlated functional status among segregating V segments might be attributable to linkage disequilibrium, but an unknown experimental factor could not be ruled out.

On this clone itself: No antigen is known for it. No base qualities exist here, and no much larger clone lies one base off it.

Trimming accounts for 5 bases at V and 4 bases at J, while the number of junction bases matched to no gene is 4. From a lookup of the germline V gene (reference sequence), CDR1 and CDR2 are LNHDA and SQIVND. Reading from cysteine to phenylalanine, the CDR3 counts 13 amino acids. Only the CDR3 portion is preserved as DNA: 39 bases, with reading frame beginning at the first base. In total, roughly 670 healthy bone marrow donors made up the cohort. At the time of sampling, every cohort member was nominally healthy, though immune exposures that went unrecorded were likely present. The donor was CMV seronegative and belonged to the group of around 400 seronegative cohort members. A peripheral blood sample was provided by each donor, and peripheral blood mononuclear cells were used for TCR beta sequencing. Genomic DNA was extracted from the blood cell samples with the Qiagen DNeasy Blood Extraction Kit.

The library was made by the immunoSEQ multiplex PCR assay. The multiplex PCR relied on a mix of 60 forward primers for TCR Vbeta segments and 13 reverse primers for TCR Jbeta segments. The CDR3 region of rearranged TCR beta genes was amplified from genomic DNA by a multiplex PCR assay. Amplified TCR beta libraries were sequenced as 87-base-pair reads on the Illumina HiSeq System. For the original study's pipeline: Across the roughly 670 repertoires, a later analysis counted roughly 77 million unique TCR beta chains, around 11 million of which were shared by at least two donors. To remove PCR and sequencing errors, raw reads were error-corrected and collapsed into unique sequences using a nearest-neighbor algorithm that merged closely related sequences. To assign V, D and J gene segments, CDR3 sequences were aligned to IMGT reference sequences. For a sequence to be retained, a match of at least six nucleotides to both a V gene segment and a J gene segment was required. A rearrangement counted as productive if the CDR3 had no stop codons and remained in frame with V and J, and every other rearrangement counted as non-productive. Following IMGT convention, CDR3 was defined as the stretch from the second conserved V-encoded cysteine to the conserved J-encoded phenylalanine. In an earlier analysis of more than 550 of the donors, sequences lacking an unambiguous match to a single V gene segment were excluded. In an earlier analysis of around 590 of the donors, a V segment was called functional when productive rearrangements were above 56.7%, and segregating when the standard deviation between donors exceeded 5%. A statistical classification framework was built for diagnosing cytomegalovirus status from the catalog of TCR beta chain sequences. V and J gene assignment, in a later analysis, came from comparing TCR nucleotide sequences with IMGT/GENE-DB human TR gene sequences. The TCRdist pipeline was used in a later analysis to assign CDR3 sequences and most-parsimonious VDJ recombination scenarios. A later analysis defined each TCR beta chain by its CDR3 amino acid sequence plus V-gene family, and excluded reads lacking a unique V-gene family. To address suspected cross-contamination and a sequencing artifact, a later analysis removed several hundred highly shared, low-generation-probability nucleotide sequences. For each public chain, a later analysis derived a clonal expansion index from normalized ranks of inferred template counts within each repertoire. In a later analysis, generation probabilities were computed using a VDJ recombination model fitted to out-of-frame rearrangements, and the results were checked against IGoR. In a later analysis, hypergeometric tests were used to score TCR-TCR, TCR-HLA and TCR-CMV co-occurrence, with a repertoire-size bias correction applied to TCR pairs. To estimate false discovery rates, a later analysis permuted the HLA or CMV assignments 20 times. In a later analysis, co-occurring TCRs were grouped with DBSCAN, and TCRdist sequence similarity was added when clustering was performed within HLA-allele-positive subsets. Repertoires with fewer than 30,000 or more than 120,000 public chains were left out of co-occurrence clustering, as were about 5 repertoires with anomalous nucleotide sharing. Imported from immuneACCESS, the table was reduced by TCRdb to in-frame sequences with V and J called. These copies leave out some clones; in studies compared against another copy, an unresolved V gene accounts for under half, and the cause of the remainder is not known. V, J and clone size were drawn from that table, and D and trimming were deduced from the DNA. This sample holds 220,000 or so clones; about 75% were observed only once. Of the sample, 1.8% is held by the ten largest clones.

What was sequenced was PBMCs. The sequence was collected from a woman aged 25 to 39 in good health and CMV-seronegative. The sequence links TRBV19 to TRBJ2-5; TRBD2 lines up with 7 middle nucleotides. The bases are TGTGCCAGTAGTGATCGCGGGGGAGAGACCCAGTACTTC. It encodes CASSDRGGETQYF.